A single sample gave rise to the 2 T cell receptor beta chains below, sequenced in a study of T cell responses to AZD1222 COVID-19 vaccine. Repertoires were generated with immunoSEQ multiplex PCR, while TCRdb's copy carries only in-frame clones and drops some. The top ten hold about 3.2% of the sample, which has approximately 140,000 clones, about 93% seen once. The sequenced sample was peripheral blood, obtained 28 days after the second AZD1222 dose. Every receptor here comes from an adult who received the AZD1222 COVID-19 vaccine.

This chain links TRBV19 with TRBJ1-1; TRBD1 agrees at 8 bases. Germline loops: CDR1 LNHDA, CDR2 SQIVND (reference sequence). The V gene end was trimmed by 6 bases and the J gene end by 4 bases; junction bases not matched to a gene: 10. The length of the CDR3 is 15 residues. CDR3 in DNA: TGTGCCAGTAGGCTCGCCAGGGGGCAGGGCACTGAAGCTTTCTTT. This gives the protein CASRLARGQGTEAFF.

This clone appeared a single time. The chain is built from TRBV27 and TRBJ1-1, with a tentative D call TRBD1 (6 bases). The germline V gene encodes CDR1 MNHEY and CDR2 SMNVEV (reference sequence). V lost 0 bases and J 5 bases, leaving 16 bases between the germline ends. This CDR3 is built from 16 residues. Written as DNA, the CDR3 is TGTGCCAGCAGTTTATCTACCCGGGGGCGAAGGACTGAAGCTTTCTTT. Its protein is CASSLSTRGRRTEAFF.